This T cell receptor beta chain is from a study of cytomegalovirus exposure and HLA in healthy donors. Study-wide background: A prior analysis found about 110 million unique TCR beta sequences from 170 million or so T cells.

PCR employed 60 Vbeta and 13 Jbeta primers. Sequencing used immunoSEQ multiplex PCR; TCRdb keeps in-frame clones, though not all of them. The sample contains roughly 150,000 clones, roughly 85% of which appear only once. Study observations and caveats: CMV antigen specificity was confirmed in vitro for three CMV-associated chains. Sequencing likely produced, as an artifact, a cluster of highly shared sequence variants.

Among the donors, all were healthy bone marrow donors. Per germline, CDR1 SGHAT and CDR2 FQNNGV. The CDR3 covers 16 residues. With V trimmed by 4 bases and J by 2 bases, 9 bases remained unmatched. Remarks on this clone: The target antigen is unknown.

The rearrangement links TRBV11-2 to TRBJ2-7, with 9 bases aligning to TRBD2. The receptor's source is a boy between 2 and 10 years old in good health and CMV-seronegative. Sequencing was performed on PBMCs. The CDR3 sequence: CASSSYIAGEAYEQYF. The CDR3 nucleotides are TGTGCCAGCAGCTCTTACATAGCGGGAGAAGCCTACGAGCAGTACTTC.